The entry below describes one T cell receptor (beta chain). This specimen belongs to a study of cytomegalovirus exposure and HLA in healthy donors. The ends were cut back, 0 bases at V and 4 bases at J, with 15 bases in the middle. From germline, CDR1 is SGDLS and CDR2 YYNGEE. This CDR3 has 16 residues. Profiling relied on immunoSEQ multiplex PCR, and the TCRdb table lists in-frame clones only, not all of them. This table holds approximately 270,000 clones, more than 85% found once. The donors were part of the roughly 130-subject validation cohort, which stood apart from the approximately 670-subject first cohort.

This clonotype was obtained from a man between 18 and 29 years old in good health and CMV-seropositive. Sequenced: PBMCs. V and J are TRBV9 and TRBJ2-3; no firm D call. In DNA form, the CDR3 reads TGTGCCAGCAGCGTAGACCGGGCCTCGCCATCAGATACGCAGTATTTT. Translation gives CASSVDRASPSDTQYF.